A selection of T cell receptor beta chains follows, all from one sample in a study of cytomegalovirus exposure and HLA in healthy donors. Assay used: immunoSEQ multiplex PCR; TCRdb lists only in-frame clones, some missing. The sample consists of 150,000 or so clones, roughly 81% of them appearing once. The sequenced material came from PBMCs. The source of these receptors is a man in his late teens or twenties in good health and CMV-seropositive. Each CDR3 is given without its conserved first and last residue. The order of the fields is J gene, D gene, clone size, V gene, CDR3 length, CDR3 protein. D genes are given only for firm matches. The size field is filled for only some rows; it gives once, few, many or a size class.

J gene: TRBJ1-4; D gene: TRBD1; clone size: NA; V gene: TRBV9; CDR3 length: 14; CDR3 protein: ASSVVDGTGEGKLF
J gene: TRBJ1-5; D gene: NA; clone size: few; V gene: TRBV2; CDR3 length: 12; CDR3 protein: ASSEPGQVSSQH
J gene: TRBJ1-2; D gene: NA; clone size: NA; V gene: TRBV29-1; CDR3 length: 9; CDR3 protein: SVAGFYGYT
J gene: TRBJ1-6; D gene: TRBD1; clone size: NA; V gene: TRBV11-3; CDR3 length: 12; CDR3 protein: ASSDRGYNSPLH
J gene: TRBJ1-1; D gene: TRBD1; clone size: NA; V gene: TRBV10-3; CDR3 length: 14; CDR3 protein: AISESGRAGGTEAF
J gene: TRBJ2-7; D gene: NA; clone size: NA; V gene: TRBV10-1; CDR3 length: 13; CDR3 protein: ASSEFQGLSYEQY
J gene: TRBJ2-7; D gene: TRBD2; clone size: once; V gene: TRBV6-5; CDR3 length: 13; CDR3 protein: ASRGSSGGGYEQY
J gene: TRBJ2-2; D gene: TRBD1; clone size: NA; V gene: TRBV12-5; CDR3 length: 13; CDR3 protein: ASGRGQGYTGELF
J gene: TRBJ1-1; D gene: NA; clone size: few; V gene: TRBV9; CDR3 length: 14; CDR3 protein: ASSTEGHSMNTEAF
J gene: TRBJ2-7; D gene: TRBD1; clone size: NA; V gene: TRBV19; CDR3 length: 13; CDR3 protein: ASSRDRALLYEQY
J gene: TRBJ2-7; D gene: TRBD1; clone size: few; V gene: TRBV19; CDR3 length: 12; CDR3 protein: ASSIGTGGAEQY
J gene: TRBJ2-7; D gene: NA; clone size: few; V gene: TRBV5-1; CDR3 length: 14; CDR3 protein: ASSFGSSGGAYEQY
J gene: TRBJ1-4; D gene: NA; clone size: NA; V gene: TRBV7-9; CDR3 length: 12; CDR3 protein: ASSGTEGGEKLF
J gene: TRBJ1-2; D gene: TRBD1; clone size: NA; V gene: TRBV5-4; CDR3 length: 13; CDR3 protein: ASSSHPSGGDGYT
J gene: TRBJ2-5; D gene: NA; clone size: NA; V gene: TRBV11-2; CDR3 length: 11; CDR3 protein: ASSLGMGETQY
J gene: TRBJ1-1; D gene: NA; clone size: once; V gene: TRBV25-1; CDR3 length: 12; CDR3 protein: ASSEGSLNTEAF
J gene: TRBJ2-1; D gene: TRBD2; clone size: few; V gene: TRBV30; CDR3 length: 15; CDR3 protein: AWSGGLSAGGLREQF
J gene: TRBJ2-2; D gene: TRBD1; clone size: NA; V gene: TRBV2; CDR3 length: 12; CDR3 protein: ASQGQGLVGELF
J gene: TRBJ2-1; D gene: TRBD2; clone size: once; V gene: TRBV6-4; CDR3 length: 12; CDR3 protein: ASSNSGEYNEQF
J gene: TRBJ1-5; D gene: NA; clone size: NA; V gene: TRBV2; CDR3 length: 12; CDR3 protein: ASSSQGINQPQH